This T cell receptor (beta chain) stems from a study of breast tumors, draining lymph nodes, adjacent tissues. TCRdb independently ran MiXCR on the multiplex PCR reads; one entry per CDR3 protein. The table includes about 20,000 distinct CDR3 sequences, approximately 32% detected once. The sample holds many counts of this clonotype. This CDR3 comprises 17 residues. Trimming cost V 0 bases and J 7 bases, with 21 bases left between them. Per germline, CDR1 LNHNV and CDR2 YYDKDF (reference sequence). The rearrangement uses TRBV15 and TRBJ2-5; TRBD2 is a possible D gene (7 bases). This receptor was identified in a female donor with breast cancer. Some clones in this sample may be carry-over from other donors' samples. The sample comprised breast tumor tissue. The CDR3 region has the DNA TGTGCCACCAGCAGAGATCGGGGAGGGGGTGTACCAGGGACCCAGTACTTC. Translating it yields CATSRDRGGGVPGTQYF.